The clone carrying this T cell receptor (beta chain) was observed many times. The antigen is undetermined. It was RNA transcripts that yielded the amplified TCR beta CDR3 regions. The HTBI set primed first-round TCR CDR3 RT-PCR. A single record per CDR3 protein comes from TCRdb applying MiXCR to the multiplex PCR reads. The sample lists about 700,000 distinct CDR3 sequences, around 13% seen once, with roughly 10% in the top ten. The data were taken from a study of T cells in Graves' hyperthyroidism and ophthalmopathy. Regarding the study as a whole: Ophthalmopathy stood apart from stable hyperthyroidism in a 13 V-J model.

Hyperthyroidism, newly diagnosed and lasting under 2 months, affected patients aged 18 to 65. About 10 ml fresh peripheral blood yielded the PBMCs. Sample: blood. The TCR sequence derives from a woman under 30 with Graves' hyperthyroidism.

The CDR3 region has the DNA TGTGCCAGCAGCCGGACTAGCGGGACCGGCGAGCAGTACTTC. It yields the protein CASSRTSGTGEQYF. V gene TRBV28 combines with J gene TRBJ2-7, with 12 positions matching TRBD2. CDR1 and CDR2 from the germline V gene are MDHEN and SYDVKM. This CDR3 has 14 residues. J lost 6 bases, V lost 6 bases, and 6 bases had no gene match.